The rows below give T cell receptor beta chains drawn from one sample of a study of blood T cell repertoires in COVID-19. Clones were sequenced by immunoSEQ multiplex PCR, and TCRdb holds only the in-frame ones, with some missing. The data contain about 190,000 clones, about 85% of them singletons. Sequencing was done on a sample of peripheral blood. These TCRs come from a man aged 25-45 years with acute or convalescent COVID-19. The conserved cysteine and the conserved F or W are not part of the CDR3 here.

j_call	v_call	cdr3_aa
TRBJ1-1	TRBV10-1	ASSDGDTLTEAF
TRBJ1-6	TRBV19	ASSWTVWDSPLH
TRBJ2-3	TRBV4-2	ASSQVAGGSTDTQY
TRBJ1-1	TRBV28	ASSTPGGSEAF
TRBJ2-5	TRBV19	ASSLRRDQETQY
TRBJ1-2	TRBV6-5	ASSRQGNYGYT
TRBJ2-5	TRBV10-1	ASSAGQGGETQY
TRBJ1-4	TRBV3-1/TRBV3-2	ASSPYDATNEKLF
TRBJ1-5	TRBV10-2	ASSESGANQPQH
TRBJ2-7	TRBV6-2/TRBV6-3	ASSLGGSYEQY
TRBJ2-2	TRBV4-2	ASSHRGGADGELF
TRBJ2-3	TRBV5-1	ASSLVSGSTDTQY
TRBJ1-2	TRBV28	ASSLGASGTGDSGYT
TRBJ1-2	TRBV30	AWSEGGGRGYT
TRBJ2-2	TRBV30	AWSVLVNTGELF
TRBJ1-1	TRBV18	ASSLGRDGNTEAF
TRBJ1-4	TRBV28	ASSLDRGREKLF
TRBJ2-4	TRBV13	ASSLRVGGPGLDIQY
TRBJ1-3	TRBV3-1/TRBV3-2	ASSQGSAGNTIY
TRBJ2-5	TRBV7-6	ASSPSRETQY
TRBJ1-3	TRBV4-1	ASSQAIVRERSGNTIY
TRBJ1-2	TRBV30	AWTLISPGQGDYGYT
TRBJ2-3	TRBV7-3	ASSLGLAGDTQY
TRBJ1-1	TRBV3-1/TRBV3-2	ASSQGGTGGRLNTEAF
TRBJ1-2	TRBV19	ASSLTVTNYGYT
TRBJ1-3	TRBV6-5	ATTRGLGNTIY
TRBJ1-5	TRBV27	ASSLKYINQPQH
TRBJ1-4	TRBV28	ASQGGTGINEKLF
TRBJ1-2	TRBV28	ASSSRGLGYT
TRBJ2-7	TRBV7-9	ASSNERYRTYEQY
TRBJ2-4	TRBV15	ATSGPNRFRAKNIQY
TRBJ2-3	TRBV15	ATSRTLAAASTDTQY
TRBJ2-7	TRBV25-1	ASSELGGTHEQY
TRBJ2-5	TRBV6-5	ASTNSGGPAAQY
TRBJ1-2	TRBV29-1	SAGGPEGYGYT
TRBJ2-5	TRBV5-5	ASSFGSGQETQY
TRBJ1-4	TRBV18	ASSPINNRYGELF
TRBJ2-1	TRBV14	ASSQTNRNEQF
TRBJ1-2	TRBV28	ASSYRGTGDVYGYT
TRBJ2-3	TRBV6-1	ASSARTSGVITDTQY
TRBJ2-5	TRBV28	ASSLQGRRETQY